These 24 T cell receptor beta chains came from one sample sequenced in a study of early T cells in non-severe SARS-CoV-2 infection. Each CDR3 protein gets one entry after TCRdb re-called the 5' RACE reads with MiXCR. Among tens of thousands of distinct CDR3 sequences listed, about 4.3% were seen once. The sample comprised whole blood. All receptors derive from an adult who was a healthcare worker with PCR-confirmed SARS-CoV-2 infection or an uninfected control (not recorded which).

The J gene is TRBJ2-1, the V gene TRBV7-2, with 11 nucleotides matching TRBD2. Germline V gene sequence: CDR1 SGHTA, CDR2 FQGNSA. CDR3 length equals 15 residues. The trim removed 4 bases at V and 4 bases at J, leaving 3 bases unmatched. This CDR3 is CASSSIAGGYNEQFF. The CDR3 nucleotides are TGTGCCAGCAGCTCGATAGCGGGGGGGTACAATGAGCAGTTCTTC.

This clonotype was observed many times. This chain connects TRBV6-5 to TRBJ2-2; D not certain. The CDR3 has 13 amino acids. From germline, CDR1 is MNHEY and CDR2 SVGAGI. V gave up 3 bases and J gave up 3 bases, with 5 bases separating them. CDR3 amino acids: CASSYGYTGELFF. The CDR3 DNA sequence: TGTGCCAGCAGTTATGGGTACACCGGGGAGCTGTTTTTT.

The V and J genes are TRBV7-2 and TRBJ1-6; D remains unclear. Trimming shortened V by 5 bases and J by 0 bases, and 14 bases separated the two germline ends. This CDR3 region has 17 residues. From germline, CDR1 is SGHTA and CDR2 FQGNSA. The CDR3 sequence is CASSPAAGSSYNSPLHF. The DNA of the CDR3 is TGTGCCAGCAGCCCAGCCGCTGGCAGCTCCTATAATTCACCCCTCCACTTT.

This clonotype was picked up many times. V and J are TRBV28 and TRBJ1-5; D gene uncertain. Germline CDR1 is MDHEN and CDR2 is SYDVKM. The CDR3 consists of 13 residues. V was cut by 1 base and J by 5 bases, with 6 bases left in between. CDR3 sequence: CASSLLRDQPQHF. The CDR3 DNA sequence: TGTGCCAGCAGTTTATTGCGGGATCAGCCCCAGCATTTT.

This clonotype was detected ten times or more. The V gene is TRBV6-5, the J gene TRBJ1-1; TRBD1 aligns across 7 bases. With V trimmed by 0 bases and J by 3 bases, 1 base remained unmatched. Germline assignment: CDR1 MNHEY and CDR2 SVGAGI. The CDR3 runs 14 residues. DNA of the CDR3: TGTGCCAGCAGTTACTCCCAGGGGGACACTGAAGCTTTCTTT. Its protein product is CASSYSQGDTEAFF.

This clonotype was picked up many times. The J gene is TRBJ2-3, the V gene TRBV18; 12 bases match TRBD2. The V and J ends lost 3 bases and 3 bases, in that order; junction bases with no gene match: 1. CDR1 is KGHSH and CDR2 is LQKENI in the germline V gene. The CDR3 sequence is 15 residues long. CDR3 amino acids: CASSPGLAGTDTQYF. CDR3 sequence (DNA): TGTGCCAGCTCACCTGGACTAGCGGGGACAGATACGCAGTATTTT. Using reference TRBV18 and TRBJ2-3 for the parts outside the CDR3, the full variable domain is NAGVMQNPRHLVRRRGQEARLRCSPMKGHSHVYWYRQLPEEGLKFMVYLQKENIIDESGMPKERFSAEFPKEGPSILRIQQVVRGDSAAYFCASSPGLAGTDTQYFGPGTRLTVL.

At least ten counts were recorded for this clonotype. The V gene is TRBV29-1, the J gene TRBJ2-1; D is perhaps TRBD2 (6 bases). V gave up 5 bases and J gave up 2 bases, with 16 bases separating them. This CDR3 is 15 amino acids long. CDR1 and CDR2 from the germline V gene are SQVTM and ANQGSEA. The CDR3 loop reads CSVRPTSPAYNEQFF. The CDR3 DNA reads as TGCAGCGTTCGTCCCACTAGCCCAGCCTACAATGAGCAGTTCTTC.

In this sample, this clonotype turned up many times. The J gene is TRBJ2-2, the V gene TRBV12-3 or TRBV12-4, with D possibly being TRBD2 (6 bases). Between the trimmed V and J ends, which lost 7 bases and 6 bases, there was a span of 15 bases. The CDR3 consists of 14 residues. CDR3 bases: TGTGCCAGCACCTCCAGGAGGGTGGCCGGGGAGCTGTTTTTT. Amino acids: CASTSRRVAGELFF.

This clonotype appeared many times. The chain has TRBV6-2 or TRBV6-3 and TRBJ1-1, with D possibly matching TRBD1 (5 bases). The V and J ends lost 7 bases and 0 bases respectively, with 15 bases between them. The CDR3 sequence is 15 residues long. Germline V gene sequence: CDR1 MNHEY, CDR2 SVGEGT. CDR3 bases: TGTGCCAGCAAAGCCTTGCCAGGGATGAACACTGAAGCTTTCTTT. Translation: CASKALPGMNTEAFF.

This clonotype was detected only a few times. The CDR3 sequence: CASSDSLETQYF. The CDR3 region has the DNA TGCGCCAGCAGTGATTCCCTAGAGACCCAGTACTTC. V usage is TRBV10-1 and J usage is TRBJ2-5, with D unclear. Trimming left V 3 bases short and J 4 bases short, with 6 bases between. The CDR3 length is 12 residues. CDR1 WNHNN and CDR2 SYGVQD come from the germline V gene (reference sequence).

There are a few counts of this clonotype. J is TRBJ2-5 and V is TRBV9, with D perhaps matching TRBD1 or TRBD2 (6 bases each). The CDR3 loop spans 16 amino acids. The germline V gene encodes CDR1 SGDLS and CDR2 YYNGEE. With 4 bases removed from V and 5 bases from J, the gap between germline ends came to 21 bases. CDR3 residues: CASSTQGSGALETQYF. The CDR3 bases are TGTGCCAGCAGCACCCAGGGGTCGGGGGCTTTGGAGACCCAGTACTTC.

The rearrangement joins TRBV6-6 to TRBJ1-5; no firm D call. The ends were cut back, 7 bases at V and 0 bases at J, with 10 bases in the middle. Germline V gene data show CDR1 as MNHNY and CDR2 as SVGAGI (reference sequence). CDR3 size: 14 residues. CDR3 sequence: CASNDLYSNQPQHF. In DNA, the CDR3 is TGTGCCAGCAATGACCTCTATAGCAATCAGCCCCAGCATTTT.

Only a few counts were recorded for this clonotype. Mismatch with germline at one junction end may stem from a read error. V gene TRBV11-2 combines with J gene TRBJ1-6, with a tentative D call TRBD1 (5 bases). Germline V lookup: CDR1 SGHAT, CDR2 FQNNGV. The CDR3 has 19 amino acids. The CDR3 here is CASSLSLQRGASYNSPLHF. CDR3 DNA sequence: TGTGCCAGCAGCCTCTCCTTACAAAGGGGTGCTTCCTATAATTCACCCCTCCATTTT.

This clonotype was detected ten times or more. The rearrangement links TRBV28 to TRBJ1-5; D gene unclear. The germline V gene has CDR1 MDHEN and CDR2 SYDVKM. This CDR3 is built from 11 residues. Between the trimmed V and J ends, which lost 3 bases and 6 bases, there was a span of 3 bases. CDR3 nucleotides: TGTGCCAGCAGTTTGGGTCAGCCCCAGCATTTT. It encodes CASSLGQPQHF.

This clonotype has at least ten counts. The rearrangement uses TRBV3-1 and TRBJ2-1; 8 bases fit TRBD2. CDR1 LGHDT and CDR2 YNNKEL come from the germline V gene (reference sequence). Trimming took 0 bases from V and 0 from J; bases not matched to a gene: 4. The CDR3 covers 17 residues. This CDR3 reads CASSQDPGGASYNEQFF. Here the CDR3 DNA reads TGTGCCAGCAGCCAAGATCCGGGGGGGGCCTCCTACAATGAGCAGTTCTTC.

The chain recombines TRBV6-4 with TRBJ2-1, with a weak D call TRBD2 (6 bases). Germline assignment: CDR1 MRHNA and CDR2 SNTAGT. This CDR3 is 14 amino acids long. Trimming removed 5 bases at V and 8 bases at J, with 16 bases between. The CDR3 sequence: CASSIKGGAHEQFF. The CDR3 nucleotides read TGTGCCAGCAGTATTAAGGGAGGTGCGCATGAGCAGTTCTTC.

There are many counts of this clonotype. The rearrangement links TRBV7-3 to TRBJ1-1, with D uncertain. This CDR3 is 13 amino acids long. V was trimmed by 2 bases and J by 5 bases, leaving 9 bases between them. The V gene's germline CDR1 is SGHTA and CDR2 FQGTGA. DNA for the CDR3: TGTGCCAGCAGCTTATGGGAGAAAACTGAAGCTTTCTTT. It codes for CASSLWEKTEAFF.

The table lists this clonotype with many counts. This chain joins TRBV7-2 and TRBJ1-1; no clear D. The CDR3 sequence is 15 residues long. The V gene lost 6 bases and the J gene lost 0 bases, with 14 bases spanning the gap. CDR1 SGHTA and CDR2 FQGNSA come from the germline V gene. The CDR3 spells CASSYSGRVNTEAFF. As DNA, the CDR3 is TGTGCCAGCAGTTATTCCGGACGGGTGAACACTGAAGCTTTCTTT.

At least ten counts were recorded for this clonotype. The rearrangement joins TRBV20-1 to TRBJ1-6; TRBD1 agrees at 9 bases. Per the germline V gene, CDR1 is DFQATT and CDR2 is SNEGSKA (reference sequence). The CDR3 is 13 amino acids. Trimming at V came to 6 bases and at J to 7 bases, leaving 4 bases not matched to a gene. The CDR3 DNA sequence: TGCAGTGCGGGGGGACAGGGAAATTCACCCCTCCACTTT. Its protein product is CSAGGQGNSPLHF.

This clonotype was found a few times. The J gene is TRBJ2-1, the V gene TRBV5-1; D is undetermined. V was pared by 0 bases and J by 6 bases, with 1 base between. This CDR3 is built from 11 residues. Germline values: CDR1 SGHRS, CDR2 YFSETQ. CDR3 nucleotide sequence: TGCGCCAGCAGCTTGGCCAATGAGCAGTTCTTC. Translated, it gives CASSLANEQFF.

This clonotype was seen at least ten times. The CDR3 loop reads CASSVGQGRGGYTF. CDR3 in DNA: TGTGCCAGCAGCGTGGGACAGGGTCGTGGTGGCTACACCTTC. The chain combines TRBV12-3 or TRBV12-4 with TRBJ1-2; 9 nucleotides align to TRBD1. The CDR3 sequence is 14 residues long. V shed 6 bases and J 7 bases; nucleotides not matched to a gene: 9.

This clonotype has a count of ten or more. In DNA, the CDR3 is TGTGCCAGCAGCATGGGACAGGTCCCCTACAATGAGCAGTTCTTC. This encodes CASSMGQVPYNEQFF. The J gene is TRBJ2-1, the V gene TRBV7-2; the match to TRBD1 covers 8 bases. Germline values: CDR1 SGHTA, CDR2 FQGNSA. This CDR3 region has 15 residues. J lost 2 bases, V lost 5 bases, and 5 bases had no gene match.

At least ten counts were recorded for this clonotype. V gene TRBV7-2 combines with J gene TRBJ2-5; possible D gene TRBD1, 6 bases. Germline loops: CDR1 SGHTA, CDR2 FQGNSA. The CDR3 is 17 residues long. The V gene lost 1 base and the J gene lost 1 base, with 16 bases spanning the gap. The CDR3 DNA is TGTGCCAGCAGCTTAGTTTTGACAGGAGCCCTCCAAGAGACCCAGTACTTC. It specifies CASSLVLTGALQETQYF.

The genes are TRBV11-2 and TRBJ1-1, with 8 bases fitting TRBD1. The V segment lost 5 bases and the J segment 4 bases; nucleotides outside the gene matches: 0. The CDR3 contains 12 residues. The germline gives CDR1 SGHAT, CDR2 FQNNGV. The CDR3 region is CASSGQGTEAFF. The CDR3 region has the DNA TGTGCCAGCAGCGGACAGGGCACTGAAGCTTTCTTT.